This entry lists 24 T cell receptor beta chains sequenced from one sample in a study of graft-versus-host responses after intestinal transplantation. The antigens for these receptors are not known. TCRdb's table, derived via immunoSEQ multiplex PCR, lists solely in-frame clones and lacks some. Seen here are over 70,000 clones, 85% to 90% observed once, and the top ten hold roughly 3.9%. The specimen was unstimulated CD8+ T cells sorted from spleen or lymph node cells, collected before transplant. The receptor set was obtained from a human donor who was the organ donor for an intestinal transplant.

V and J are TRBV29-1 and TRBJ2-1; D possibly corresponds to TRBD1 (5 bases). V lost 3 bases, J lost 0 bases, and 9 bases lay in between. Per germline, CDR1 SQVTM and CDR2 ANQGSEA. This CDR3 region has 14 residues. Written as DNA, the CDR3 is TGCAGCGTTGATGGGGCAGTCTCCTACAATGAGCAGTTCTTC. Translating gives CSVDGAVSYNEQFF.

The chain is built from TRBV6-5 and TRBJ1-3, with a tentative D call TRBD1 (5 bases). Deletions cut 6 bases from V and 1 base from J, with 10 bases between. CDR3 length: 14 residues. Germline V gene sequence: CDR1 MNHEY, CDR2 SVGAGI. CDR3 region: CASSGGSSGNTIYF. The CDR3 DNA follows: TGTGCCAGCAGCGGGGGAAGTTCTGGAAACACCATATATTTT.

V gene TRBV11-2 combines with J gene TRBJ2-1, with 8 bases matching TRBD2. V lost 4 bases and J lost 10; bases outside the gene matches: 18. In germline, CDR1 is SGHAT, CDR2 FQNNGV. There are 17 residues in the CDR3. The CDR3 region is CASSSHSGAGALGEQFF. CDR3 bases: TGTGCCAGCAGCTCCCATAGCGGAGCGGGGGCTCTTGGGGAGCAGTTCTTC.

The chain employs TRBV6-5 and TRBJ1-5, with 7 nucleotides matching TRBD1. CDR3 length equals 14 residues. CDR1 MNHEY and CDR2 SVGAGI come from the germline V gene. V was pared by 0 bases and J by 7 bases, with 3 bases of the junction left unmatched. CDR3 protein: CASSYSRTGQPQHF. For the CDR3, the DNA is TGTGCCAGCAGTTACTCCCGGACAGGCCAGCCCCAGCATTTT.

This clone occurred once. The chain is built from TRBV18 and TRBJ2-2; 7 nucleotides line up with TRBD1. Germline-derived CDR1 and CDR2 are KGHSH and LQKENI. The CDR3 extends over 13 amino acids. V shed 10 bases, J shed 1 base, and the junction held 3 bases outside the gene matches. The CDR3 spells CANGQVNTGELFF. Here the CDR3 DNA reads TGTGCCAACGGACAGGTGAACACCGGGGAGCTGTTTTTT.

The chain is built from TRBV2 and TRBJ2-7; 9 positions agree with TRBD2. CDR1 is SNHLY and CDR2 is FYNNEI in the germline V gene. J lost 3 bases, V lost 4 bases, and 1 base had no gene match. The CDR3 spans 13 residues. The CDR3 spells CASSGLADYEQYV. Here the CDR3 DNA reads TGTGCCAGCAGTGGACTAGCGGACTACGAGCAGTACGTC.

V and J are TRBV27 and TRBJ1-1; 7 bases line up with TRBD1. This CDR3 has 14 residues. From germline, CDR1 is MNHEY and CDR2 SMNVEV (reference sequence). V lost 5 bases to trimming and J lost 0 bases; unmatched junction nucleotides: 3. The CDR3 is CASSPGTVNTEAFF. CDR3 sequence (DNA): TGTGCCAGCAGTCCCGGGACAGTGAACACTGAAGCTTTCTTT.

The CDR3 protein is CASSQKARQGGYGYTF. CDR3 nucleotide sequence: TGCGCCAGCAGCCAAAAGGCTAGACAGGGGGGTTATGGCTACACCTTC. The chain uses TRBV4-3 and TRBJ1-2; 9 positions match TRBD1. The CDR3 runs 16 residues. CDR1 is LGHNA and CDR2 is YSLEER in the germline V gene. J lost 5 bases, V lost 2 bases, and 9 bases had no gene match.

This clone was seen a few times. The chain employs TRBV7-9 and TRBJ2-1; weak D call: TRBD1 (5 bases). This CDR3 is 15 amino acids long. V lost 5 bases and J lost 6, with 17 bases in between. The germline CDR1 and CDR2 sequences are SEHNR and FQNEAQ (reference sequence). The chain's CDR3 is CASSKETVRLNEQFF. The CDR3 DNA reads TGTGCCAGCAGCAAGGAGACAGTCCGTCTCAATGAGCAGTTCTTC.

Turning to this clone: The same CDR3 arises from other DNA sequences in this sample as well. V and J are TRBV2 and TRBJ2-1, with TRBD2 matching 13 bases. V was clipped by 10 bases and J by 4 bases; unmatched bases: 7. Germline V gene lookup returns CDR1 SNHLY and CDR2 FYNNEI. This CDR3 region has 15 residues. The CDR3 DNA is TGTGCCATCCGGACTAGCGGGGGACTTTACAATGAGCAGTTCTTC. Residues: CAIRTSGGLYNEQFF. The complete variable domain, with remaining parts taken from reference TRBV2 and TRBJ2-1, reads EPEVTQTPSHQVTQMGQEVILRCVPISNHLYFYWYRQILGQKVEFLVSFYNNEISEKSEIFDDQFSVERPDGSNFTLKIRSTKLEDSAMYFCAIRTSGGLYNEQFFGPGTRLTVL.

This chain connects TRBV6-1 to TRBJ1-2; the D gene is possibly TRBD1 (5 bases). V dropped 3 bases and J dropped 2 bases, with 13 bases sitting between them. CDR3 length: 15 amino acids. The germline V gene has CDR1 MNHNS and CDR2 SASEGT. In nucleotides, the CDR3 is TGTGCCAGCAGTGACAGGGCTGCTACCAACTATGGCTACACCTTC. It translates to CASSDRAATNYGYTF.

The chain links TRBV28 to TRBJ1-3; TRBD1 is a possible D gene (6 bases). Germline lookup yields CDR1 MDHEN and CDR2 SYDVKM. The V end was cut by 1 base, the J end by 0 bases, with 19 bases between. The CDR3 extends over 19 amino acids. The CDR3 sequence: CASSLSPYEGHGSGNTIYF. The CDR3 coding sequence is TGTGCCAGCAGTTTATCCCCCTACGAGGGACATGGCTCTGGAAACACCATATATTTT.

This clone was picked up one time. The chain recombines TRBV5-1 with TRBJ1-2; the D gene is possibly TRBD1 (6 bases). Trimming stripped 0 bases from V and 3 bases from J, with 15 bases between. CDR3 length: 16 amino acids. Germline CDR1 and CDR2: SGHRS and YFSETQ. CDR3 sequence: CASSLARTGYYYGYTF. CDR3 nucleotides: TGCGCCAGCAGCTTGGCCAGAACAGGGTATTACTATGGCTACACCTTC.

The chain joins TRBV10-2 to TRBJ2-1; D is unresolved. The V and J ends lost 5 bases and 7 bases respectively, with 15 bases between them. The germline V gene encodes CDR1 WSHSY and CDR2 SAAADI. The CDR3 has 14 residues. In DNA form, the CDR3 reads TGCGCCAGCAGTACCCGCCCGACTGGGAATGAGCAGTTCTTC. Its translation is CASSTRPTGNEQFF.

With regard to this clone: The junction and the germline gene differ at one end; a read error may be behind it. The chain employs TRBV7-2 and TRBJ2-2; 12 nucleotides match TRBD2. This CDR3 has 15 amino acids. The V gene's germline CDR1 is SGHTA and CDR2 FQGNSA. The CDR3 spells CASSLAGGRAGELFF. CDR3 DNA: TGTGCCAGCAGCCTAGCGGGGGGGAGGGCCGGGGAGCTGTTTTTT. The full variable domain, its missing parts supplied by reference TRBV7-2 and TRBJ2-2, is GAGVSQSPSNKVTEKGKDVELRCDPISGHTALYWYRQSLGQGLEFLIYFQGNSAPDKSGLPSDRFSAERTGGSVSTLTIQRTQQEDSAVYLCASSLAGGRAGELFFGEGSRLTVL.

J is TRBJ1-1 and V is TRBV6-5; maybe TRBD1 (5 bases). This CDR3 has 11 amino acids. V lost 7 bases and J 8 bases, leaving 11 bases between the germline ends. Looked up from germline, CDR1 is MNHEY and CDR2 is SVGAGI. In DNA form, the CDR3 reads TGTGCCAGCATTCGGTCAGGGGAAGCTTTCTTT. This sequence encodes CASIRSGEAFF.

The chain couples TRBV14 to TRBJ1-1; 7 nucleotides line up with TRBD1. CDR3 length equals 17 residues. V lost 4 bases and J lost 0; bases outside the gene matches: 11. The germline V gene encodes CDR1 SGHDN and CDR2 FVKESK. The CDR3 region is CASSPFTGALMNTEAFF. The CDR3 coding sequence is TGTGCCAGCAGCCCTTTTACAGGGGCCTTGATGAACACTGAAGCTTTCTTT.

The chain is built from TRBV18 and TRBJ1-1; a weak D match, TRBD1 (5 bases). This CDR3 contains 19 residues. CDR1 is KGHSH and CDR2 is LQKENI in the germline V gene. V was trimmed by 6 bases and J by 1 base, leaving 27 bases between them. The CDR3 is CASSEDRDFGADSNTEAFF. Here the CDR3 DNA reads TGTGCCAGCTCTGAAGACCGGGACTTCGGGGCGGATTCGAACACTGAAGCTTTCTTT.

J is TRBJ2-5 and V is TRBV6-6; maybe TRBD1 (5 bases). The V end lost 1 base, the J end lost 1 base, and 10 bases lay between the germline ends. The germline V gene has CDR1 MNHNY and CDR2 SVGAGI (reference sequence). The CDR3 has 15 amino acids. The CDR3 nucleotides read TGTGCCAGCAGTTACTATAGGACAACCCAAGAGACCCAGTACTTC. Translated: CASSYYRTTQETQYF.

This chain uses TRBV9 with TRBJ2-3, with D maybe TRBD2 (5 bases). Trimming removed 0 bases from V and 2 bases from J, with 13 bases in between. The germline V gene has CDR1 SGDLS and CDR2 YYNGEE. CDR3 size: 16 residues. DNA for the CDR3: TGTGCCAGCAGCGTAGGATCCCGGGAAGACACAGATACGCAGTATTTT. Protein: CASSVGSREDTDTQYF.

The genes are TRBV27 and TRBJ2-3, with TRBD1 as a possible D gene (5 bases). CDR1 MNHEY and CDR2 SMNVEV come from the germline V gene (reference sequence). The CDR3 spans 15 residues. V dropped 2 bases and J dropped 2 bases, with 11 bases sitting between them. Written as DNA, the CDR3 is TGTGCCAGCAGTTTACAGGGTTACCTCACAGATACGCAGTATTTT. It yields the protein CASSLQGYLTDTQYF.

V usage is TRBV5-1 and J usage is TRBJ1-2; 8 bases map to TRBD1. CDR1 and CDR2 from the germline V gene are SGHRS and YFSETQ. J gave up 8 bases and V 4 bases, and 10 bases lay outside the gene matches. The CDR3 has 14 amino acids. This CDR3 is CASSPAQGARGYTF. The CDR3 coding sequence is TGCGCCAGCAGCCCAGCCCAGGGGGCTAGGGGCTACACCTTC. Full variable domain (remainder filled in from reference TRBV5-1 and TRBJ1-2): KAGVTQTPRYLIKTRGQQVTLSCSPISGHRSVSWYQQTPGQGLQFLFEYFSETQRNKGNFPGRFSGRQFSNSRSEMNVSTLELGDSALYLCASSPAQGARGYTFGSGTRLTVV.

The chain combines TRBV9 with TRBJ1-2; the D gene is possibly TRBD1 (6 bases). The CDR3 is 14 amino acids. Germline V gene sequence: CDR1 SGDLS, CDR2 YYNGEE. Between the trimmed V and J ends, which lost 4 bases and 6 bases, there was a span of 16 bases. The CDR3 protein is CASSLRGSVHGYTF. CDR3 coding DNA: TGTGCCAGCAGCCTTAGGGGGAGTGTGCATGGCTACACCTTC.

V usage is TRBV11-2 and J usage is TRBJ1-2; 8 nucleotides align to TRBD1. Germline CDR1 SGHAT, CDR2 FQNNGV. V lost 5 bases to trimming and J lost 2 bases; unmatched junction nucleotides: 10. This CDR3 is built from 16 residues. CDR3 nucleotides: TGTGCCAGCAGCAACCCGGACAGGGAGGTCAACTATGGCTACACCTTC. Amino acids: CASSNPDREVNYGYTF.